This T cell receptor beta chain was sequenced in a study of T cell changes during pregnancy in multiple sclerosis. Produced via immunoSEQ multiplex PCR; TCRdb's table is partial and in-frame only. This table has fewer than 55,000 clones, roughly 89% appearing once. Per germline, CDR1 LNHNV and CDR2 YYDKDF (reference sequence). V was pared by 9 bases and J by 2 bases, with 14 bases between. CDR3 length: 13 amino acids. V is TRBV15 and J is TRBJ2-7; D ambiguous. The TCR sequence derives from a female donor in good health, enrolled as a control in a pregnancy study. This material consisted of peripheral blood, taken after pregnancy. In DNA, the CDR3 is TGTGCCACAGCGTCTGGGTTTACCTACGAGCAGTACTTC. Amino acid sequence: CATASGFTYEQYF.